A single sample is the source of the 7 T cell receptor beta chains below, sequenced in a study of shared clonotypes between healthy human individuals. Assay: immunoSEQ multiplex PCR; the TCRdb copy retains only in-frame clones and omits some. The data hold about 960,000 clones, with over 75% observed a single time. The material sequenced was memory CD4+ T cells sorted from blood. Described subset: CD45RA-negative fraction. The receptors were sampled from a man in his late teens or twenties in good health.

This clone has more than one count but fewer than ten. The CDR3 coding sequence is TGTGCCAGCCTAGACAGGAACACTGAAGCTTTCTTT. This translates into CASLDRNTEAFF. The chain is built from TRBV18 and TRBJ1-1, with D perhaps matching TRBD1 (5 bases). Trimming stripped 8 bases from V and 1 base from J, with 8 bases between. The CDR3 consists of 12 residues. Germline assignment: CDR1 KGHSH and CDR2 LQKENI.

The V call is TRBV15, the J call TRBJ1-6; tentatively, D is TRBD1 (6 bases). Germline V gene lookup returns CDR1 LNHNV and CDR2 YYDKDF (reference sequence). The CDR3 runs 15 residues. V lost 5 bases and J lost 6, with 14 bases in between. The CDR3, as DNA: TGTGCCACCAGCCGCGGGACAACGATTAATTCACCCCTCCACTTT. Its protein product is CATSRGTTINSPLHF.

This chain uses TRBV5-6 with TRBJ1-2, with D possibly matching TRBD1 (6 bases). Germline V lookup: CDR1 SGHDT, CDR2 YYEEEE. Trimming removed 1 base from V and 3 bases from J, with 10 bases in between. This CDR3 spans 14 amino acids. The CDR3 sequence: CASSLYPGDYGYTF. CDR3 DNA sequence: TGTGCCAGCAGCTTGTACCCAGGGGACTATGGCTACACCTTC. The full variable domain, rest sourced from reference TRBV5-6 and TRBJ1-2, is DAGVTQSPTHLIKTRGQQVTLRCSPKSGHDTVSWYQQALGQGPQFIFQYYEEEERQRGNFPDRFSGHQFPNYSSELNVNALLLGDSALYLCASSLYPGDYGYTFGSGTRLTVV.

The rearrangement uses TRBV9 and TRBJ1-6, with D possibly being TRBD1 (5 bases). Trimming shortened V by 0 bases and J by 7 bases, and 11 bases separated the two germline ends. Germline loops: CDR1 SGDLS, CDR2 YYNGEE. The CDR3 is 15 amino acids. As DNA, the CDR3 is TGTGCCAGCAGCGTAGAGGCAGGGTGGAATTCACCCCTCCACTTT. Protein product: CASSVEAGWNSPLHF.

The rearrangement uses TRBV30 and TRBJ1-5; tentative D call: TRBD1 (5 bases). Germline V gene sequence: CDR1 GTSNPN, CDR2 SVGIG (reference sequence). V lost 0 bases and J 5 bases, leaving 8 bases between the germline ends. CDR3 size: 13 residues. Written as DNA, the CDR3 is TGTGCCTGGAGTGTCGCAGGGCATCAGCCCCAGCATTTT. Protein sequence: CAWSVAGHQPQHF.

CDR3 DNA sequence: TGTGCCAGCAGTTACGTCGCAGATACGCAGTATTTT. Translated, it gives CASSYVADTQYF. The V call is TRBV6-6, the J call TRBJ2-3, with D unclear. Deletions cut 2 bases from V and 4 bases from J, with 4 bases between. CDR3 length: 12 residues. Germline V lookup: CDR1 MNHNY, CDR2 SVGAGI (reference sequence).

J is TRBJ2-1 and V is TRBV7-2; 8 nucleotides match TRBD2. Trimming took 6 bases from V and 4 from J; bases not matched to a gene: 11. Germline V CDR1 and CDR2: SGHTA, FQGNSA. This CDR3 is built from 16 residues. The CDR3 region has the DNA TGTGCCAGCAGGGGTCAGGCTAGCGGGTTATACAATGAGCAGTTCTTC. The encoded protein is CASRGQASGLYNEQFF.